This entry concerns a single T cell receptor beta chain. This clone was seen just once. The antigen it recognizes is unknown. It has no much larger one-base neighbor in the sample; base qualities were not kept. The cohort consisted of 650 to 850 healthy bone marrow donors. At the time of sampling, every cohort member was nominally healthy, though immune exposures that went unrecorded were likely present. The donor tested CMV seropositive, placing the donor among the approximately 290 seropositive members of the cohort. Every donor gave a peripheral blood sample, and the peripheral blood mononuclear cells from that sample were used for TCR beta sequencing. The Qiagen DNeasy Blood Extraction Kit was used to extract genomic DNA from the blood cell samples. The record originates from a study of cytomegalovirus exposure and HLA in healthy donors (dated by TCRdb to about 2017). Describing the broader study: According to an earlier analysis of several hundred of the donors, 200 million or so T cells yielded some 110 million unique TCR beta sequences and approximately 300 Gb of sequence data. About 300 gigabases of sequencing data and 70 million to 100 million unique TCR sequences were included in an early release covering roughly 600 HLA-typed donors. Of the approximately 400 genotyped donors, over 70% fell in the genetic ancestry cluster associated with self-reported Caucasian donors. The study aimed to test whether signatures of past pathogen exposure could be identified by cataloging public T cell receptors. The T cell repertoires of roughly 660 subjects were profiled by immunosequencing and related to cytomegalovirus serostatus. In addition to the first cohort of roughly 670 subjects, a separate validation cohort of 120 different subjects was used. High-throughput TCR immunosequencing, statistical association of individual TCRs with disease status, and machine learning were combined to predict cytomegalovirus infection status. A later analysis re-examined previously published TCR beta repertoires from about 700 donors and added high-resolution HLA genotyping to investigate patterns of TCR occurrence. Rather than drawing on any new phenotypic data, the later analysis identified candidate immune exposures from TCR beta sequences and the way those sequences occurred across donors. In an earlier analysis of roughly 540 of the donors, high-throughput TCR beta sequencing was used to judge whether each TCR beta V gene segment behaved as functional or pseudogenic. Alongside the repertoire data, information on donor age, sex, ethnicity and CMV serostatus was compiled. In a later genetic analysis, genome-wide SNP genotypes for about 55% of the roughly 670 donors were used, and that subset was treated as a discovery cohort. All discovery cohort repertoires had been generated on a single sequencing platform. Class I and class II HLA loci were covered by the typing at four-digit resolution. Typing coverage differed by locus: A, B, C, DRB1 and DQB1 were typed in roughly 629-640 donors, DQA1 in approximately 520, DPA1 in roughly 590, and DPB1 in around 490. Four or five DR-DQ haplotypes were handled as single units for association and clustering because linkage in the cohort was strong. On average, around 200,000 unique TCR beta nucleotide sequences were sequenced per donor among 398 genotyped donors of the cohort, with roughly 20% of those sequences being non-productive. What the work shows at the level of the full study, not this receptor alone: A later analysis found that TCR association rates varied across HLA loci, with DRB1 alleles showing the most associated TCRs and HLA-C alleles the fewest. According to the authors, the approach could potentially be generalized to other disease states and immunological phenotypes. A further reported finding was that TCR beta sequences accurately predicted the HLA-A and HLA-B alleles for most subjects in the first cohort. Compared with the 666-donor mean, donors in an Asian-associated ancestry cluster had fewer N-insertions in productive TCRs, according to a later genetic analysis. In both the original and validation cohorts, the classifier was reported to diagnose cytomegalovirus status with high specificity and sensitivity. In a later analysis, HLA-associated TCR beta chains showed more clonal expansion and lower generation probabilities than non-associated chains that were equally common. This cohort had only TCR beta chains sequenced, and the lack of alpha or paired-chain data limited which features could be detected. In an earlier analysis of some 640 of the donors, most TCR beta V segments were observed in productive rearrangements about 87% or about 30% of the time, broadly matching IMGT annotations. Assigning TCR associations to individual alleles was difficult when HLA alleles, especially DR and DQ, strongly co-occurred. A later genetic analysis associated a missense DCLRE1C variant with V-gene and J-gene trimming of TCR beta chains, and an independent cohort replicated the association. Some IMGT-functional V segments, including TRBV6-2 and TRBV6-3, could not be told apart with the 87-base-pair reads, so those segments were excluded. For the cohort, immune exposure information was limited to CMV serostatus. Most TCR sequences were seen in very few donors, while some public TCRs were found in many individuals. A later analysis associated approximately 17,000 TCR beta sequences with specific HLA alleles at a false discovery rate of 0.05. In a later analysis, most CMV-associated TCR beta chains were found to appear HLA-restricted, with HLA associations seemingly driven largely by CMV exposure. Several of the top co-occurrence clusters appeared to be linked to parvovirus B19, influenza, CMV and Epstein-Barr virus, according to a later analysis. The study gave a list of 150 to 200 TCR beta chains associated with cytomegalovirus. In vitro tests confirmed that a few of the cytomegalovirus-associated TCR beta chains recognize cytomegalovirus antigens. Because counts were too low, some 17 rarely observed V segments, including chromosome 9 orphons, were left out of the earlier analysis of roughly 600 of the donors. Sequencing depth was assumed to be roughly uniform across donors in the presence/absence analyses, though that assumption may not hold. The sequencing pipeline was judged likely to have produced a cluster of highly shared sequence variants as a technical artifact. Correlated functional status among segregating V segments might reflect linkage disequilibrium, but an unknown experimental factor could not be ruled out. Because HLA typing was unavailable for some donors at each locus, only the typed subset was used in association tests.

Library prep was done by the immunoSEQ multiplex PCR assay. The multiplex PCR relied on a mix of 60 forward primers for TCR Vbeta segments and 13 reverse primers for TCR Jbeta segments. The CDR3 region of rearranged TCR beta genes was amplified from genomic DNA by a multiplex PCR assay. On the Illumina HiSeq System, the amplified TCR beta libraries were sequenced as 87-base-pair reads. From the authors' description of their analysis: A later analysis tallied about 77 million unique TCR beta chains across the 666 repertoires, and some 10 million of those chains were shared by two or more donors. Raw reads were error-corrected and collapsed into unique sequences with a nearest-neighbor algorithm that merged closely related sequences to remove PCR and sequencing errors. V, D and J gene segments were assigned by aligning CDR3 sequences to IMGT reference sequences. For a sequence to be retained, a match of at least six nucleotides was required to both a V gene segment and a J gene segment. A rearrangement counted as productive if the CDR3 had no stop codons and remained in frame with V and J, and every other rearrangement counted as non-productive. Following IMGT convention, CDR3 was defined as the stretch from the second conserved V-encoded cysteine up to the conserved J-encoded phenylalanine. Sequences without an unambiguous match to a single V gene segment were excluded from the earlier analysis of 450 to 650 of the donors. An earlier analysis of a few hundred of the donors classified V segments as functional when productive rearrangements were above 56.7% and as segregating when the standard deviation between donors was above 5%. A statistical classification framework was developed to diagnose cytomegalovirus status using the catalog of TCR beta chain sequences. V and J gene assignment, in a later analysis, came from comparing TCR nucleotide sequences with IMGT/GENE-DB human TR gene sequences. Using the TCRdist pipeline, a later analysis assigned CDR3 sequences along with most-parsimonious VDJ recombination scenarios. In a later analysis, each TCR beta chain was defined by its CDR3 amino acid sequence together with its V-gene family, and reads lacking a unique V-gene family were excluded. In a later analysis, around 600 highly shared, low-generation-probability nucleotide sequences were removed to address suspected cross-contamination and a sequencing artifact. A later analysis calculated a clonal expansion index for each public chain from normalized within-repertoire ranks of inferred template counts. In a later analysis, generation probabilities were computed using a VDJ recombination model fitted to out-of-frame rearrangements, and the results were checked against IGoR. In a later analysis, TCR-TCR, TCR-HLA and TCR-CMV co-occurrence was scored with hypergeometric tests, and a repertoire-size bias correction was applied to TCR pairs. A later analysis estimated false discovery rates by permuting HLA or CMV assignments 20 times. In a later analysis, co-occurring TCRs were grouped with DBSCAN, and TCRdist sequence similarity was added when clustering was performed within HLA-allele-positive subsets. Co-occurrence clustering excluded repertoires with fewer than 30,000 or more than 120,000 public chains, plus five with anomalous nucleotide sharing. TCRdb stores this immuneACCESS table with in-frame sequences only. Part of the clones is absent; in the studies checked, under half of the shortfall reflects unresolved V genes, and no reason is known for the rest. V and J calls and clone size are as listed in that table; D and trimming were resolved from the DNA. The table for this sample lists about 100,000 clones; roughly 80% of them were counted only once. Approximately 6.4% of the sample comes from the top ten.

There are 16 amino acids in the CDR3, from cysteine to phenylalanine inclusive. Only CDR3 DNA is held: 48 bases, read in frame from base 1. In the germline V gene, CDR1 corresponds to MNHEY and CDR2 to SVGAGI. Sequenced sample: PBMCs. This chain joins TRBV6-5 to TRBJ2-5; 10 of the junction bases match TRBD1. The DNA end lines up better with TRBJ2-7; the J call may be wrong. The receptor comes from a man in his forties or fifties in good health and CMV-seropositive. The CDR3: CASSSPGDRGRYEQYF. The bases are TGTGCCAGCAGTTCCCCCGGGGACAGGGGCAGGTACGAGCAGTACTTC.